These 32 T cell receptor beta chains came from one sample sequenced in a study of T-cell memory formation after mild COVID-19. TCRdb reanalysed the 5' RACE reads using MiXCR and keeps one entry per CDR3 protein. The sample lists approximately 250,000 distinct CDR3 sequences; roughly 17% were seen once. Sequencing used PBMCs or a T cell subset sorted from them (not recorded which). These receptors all come from a man in his late teens or twenties who had mild COVID-19 (a few samples of this study predate the infection). Cell type and time point are not known.

V gene TRBV7-9 combines with J gene TRBJ2-5; 7 nucleotides align to TRBD1. Germline CDR1 and CDR2: SEHNR and FQNEAQ (reference sequence). V was clipped by 0 bases and J by 0 bases; unmatched bases: 7. The CDR3 runs to 17 residues. The CDR3: CASSLARTTGYQETQYF. CDR3 bases: TGTGCCAGCAGCTTAGCCCGAACGACAGGGTACCAAGAGACCCAGTACTTC.

This clonotype was picked up a small number of times. This sequence joins TRBV4-2 and TRBJ1-5; tentatively, D is TRBD1 (5 bases). The germline CDR1 and CDR2 sequences are LGHNA and YNFKEQ. V lost 0 bases to trimming and J lost 6 bases, with 9 bases between them. There are 14 residues in the CDR3. The chain's CDR3 is CASSQEGQGQPQHF. The CDR3 bases are TGTGCCAGCAGCCAAGAGGGGCAGGGTCAGCCCCAGCATTTT.

This chain links TRBV7-2 with TRBJ1-4, with 8 bases that match TRBD1. The length of the CDR3 is 14 residues. Trimming removed 4 bases from V and 8 bases from J; junction bases left unmatched: 6. Germline CDR1 and CDR2: SGHTA and FQGNSA. The CDR3 loop is CASSSDRGGEKLFF. For the CDR3, the DNA is TGTGCCAGCAGCTCCGACAGGGGCGGAGAAAAACTGTTTTTT.

The table lists this clonotype with a few counts. The V gene is TRBV4-3, the J gene TRBJ1-2; no clear D. The CDR3 has 15 amino acids. Germline CDR1 LGHNA, CDR2 YSLEER. Trimming removed 1 base from V and 0 bases from J, with 9 bases in between. The CDR3 region is CASSQGQSPNYGYTF. CDR3 DNA sequence: TGCGCCAGCAGCCAAGGGCAGAGTCCTAACTATGGCTACACCTTC.

The CDR3 here is CASSDSRTGATEAFF. As DNA, the CDR3 is TGTGCCAGCAGTGACTCAAGGACAGGGGCGACTGAAGCTTTCTTT. The V call is TRBV25-1, the J call TRBJ1-1, with 9 bases fitting TRBD1. CDR3 length equals 15 residues. CDR1 and CDR2 from the germline V gene are MGHDK and SYGVNS. The trim removed 3 bases at V and 5 bases at J, leaving 7 bases unmatched.

The V and J genes are TRBV30 and TRBJ1-1, with no clear D. The CDR3 spans 11 residues. Between the trimmed V and J ends, which lost 4 bases and 1 base, there was a span of 4 bases. Germline V gene sequence: CDR1 GTSNPN, CDR2 SVGIG (reference sequence). CDR3 sequence: CAWMGNTEAFF. The DNA for the CDR3 is TGTGCCTGGATGGGGAACACTGAAGCTTTCTTT.

This clonotype was counted at least ten times. The chain carries TRBV28 and TRBJ2-7; D ambiguous. The V gene's germline CDR1 is MDHEN and CDR2 SYDVKM. This CDR3 is built from 13 residues. Trimming cost V 5 bases and J 4 bases, with 12 bases left between them. In DNA form, the CDR3 reads TGTGCCAGCAGTCGTCGGGCCGGTTACGAGCAGTACGTC. Encoded protein: CASSRRAGYEQYV.

The chain recombines TRBV9 with TRBJ2-3, with 8 bases that match TRBD2. The CDR3 totals 14 residues. The V segment lost 6 bases and the J segment 4 bases; nucleotides outside the gene matches: 7. Germline CDR1 is SGDLS and CDR2 is YYNGEE. This CDR3 reads CASNPRGGPDTQYF. The CDR3 DNA sequence: TGTGCCAGCAACCCCCGGGGGGGTCCAGATACGCAGTATTTT.

This clonotype has more than one count but fewer than ten. The V and J genes are TRBV7-9 and TRBJ2-1; D ambiguous. The CDR3 extends over 10 amino acids. Trimming left V 5 bases short and J 10 bases short, with 6 bases between. The germline V gene has CDR1 SEHNR and CDR2 FQNEAQ (reference sequence). CDR3 sequence: CASSGREQFF. Here the CDR3 DNA reads TGTGCCAGCAGCGGTAGGGAGCAGTTCTTC.

In its sample, this clonotype was seen a few times. The rearrangement uses TRBV11-2 and TRBJ2-1, with D perhaps matching TRBD1 (8 bases). CDR3 length: 15 amino acids. Germline CDR1 reads SGHAT; CDR2 reads FQNNGV. Trimming removed 5 bases from V and 8 bases from J, with 19 bases in between. The CDR3 region is CASSTRQGRGHEQFF. CDR3 nucleotide sequence: TGTGCCAGCAGCACTCGACAGGGGAGGGGCCATGAGCAGTTCTTC.

This clonotype was picked up a small number of times. This chain joins TRBV7-2 and TRBJ2-2; possible D gene TRBD1, 6 bases. The V gene's germline CDR1 is SGHTA and CDR2 FQGNSA. Trimming removed 2 bases from V and 3 bases from J, with 13 bases in between. The CDR3 is 16 amino acids. The CDR3 sequence: CASSLYRAIDTGELFF. CDR3 nucleotide sequence: TGTGCCAGCAGCTTATACAGGGCTATAGACACCGGGGAGCTGTTTTTT.

This clonotype was seen a handful of times. The genes are TRBV5-1 and TRBJ1-4, with TRBD1 matching 9 bases. The V gene's germline CDR1 is SGHRS and CDR2 YFSETQ. The CDR3 covers 14 residues. The J segment lost 6 bases and the V segment lost 2 bases, leaving 2 bases of the junction unmatched. The CDR3 coding sequence is TGCGCCAGCAGCTTCTGGACAGGGGATGAAAAACTGTTTTTT. Translating gives CASSFWTGDEKLFF.

The sample holds a few counts of this clonotype. The V gene is TRBV18, the J gene TRBJ1-2; D might be TRBD1 (6 bases). V was cut by 2 bases and J by 4 bases, with 11 bases left in between. Germline assignment: CDR1 KGHSH and CDR2 LQKENI. The CDR3 covers 14 residues. This CDR3 is CASSPGGHGYGYTF. The CDR3, as DNA: TGTGCCAGCTCACCAGGGGGACACGGCTATGGCTACACCTTC.

A few counts support this clonotype. The rearrangement joins TRBV5-1 to TRBJ1-2; 12 bases match TRBD1. From germline, CDR1 is SGHRS and CDR2 YFSETQ. The CDR3 length is 14 residues. Trimming removed 3 bases from V and 7 bases from J; junction bases left unmatched: 4. CDR3 coding DNA: TGCGCCAGCAGCTGGGGGACAGGGGGCTCTGGCTACACCTTC. Residues: CASSWGTGGSGYTF.

This clonotype was seen more than once but under ten times. The CDR3 coding sequence is TGTGCCAGCAGCCCCCGGGTAGTACCAGAGACCCAGTACTTC. It is translated as CASSPRVVPETQYF. The chain recombines TRBV7-2 with TRBJ2-5; D remains ambiguous. The CDR3 runs 14 residues. CDR1 SGHTA and CDR2 FQGNSA come from the germline V gene. Trimming took 5 bases from V and 4 from J, leaving 14 bases between them.

The chain uses TRBV9 and TRBJ2-1, with TRBD2 matching 7 bases. The germline V gene has CDR1 SGDLS and CDR2 YYNGEE. The CDR3 loop spans 16 amino acids. Trimming at V came to 0 bases and at J to 0 bases, leaving 3 bases not matched to a gene. CDR3 protein: CASSVGGGDSYNEQFF. Here the CDR3 DNA reads TGTGCCAGCAGCGTAGGTGGGGGGGACTCCTACAATGAGCAGTTCTTC.

The rearrangement joins TRBV3-1 to TRBJ1-2; D remains unclear. Germline CDR1 LGHDT, CDR2 YNNKEL (reference sequence). This CDR3 spans 12 amino acids. V lost 7 bases to trimming and J lost 6 bases, with 12 bases between them. The CDR3 sequence: CASIGGSNGYTF. The CDR3 region has the DNA TGTGCCAGCATAGGCGGGTCGAATGGCTACACCTTC.

V gene TRBV12-3 or TRBV12-4 combines with J gene TRBJ2-1; D perhaps matches TRBD2 (5 bases). The CDR3 is made up of 13 amino acids. V was shortened by 2 bases and J by 8 bases, with 10 bases between the two germline ends. The CDR3 region has the DNA TGTGCCAGCAGTTTAACGGGGAAGGATGAGCAGTTCTTC. It translates to CASSLTGKDEQFF.

This clonotype appeared a few times. The chain joins TRBV7-9 to TRBJ2-7, with D possibly matching TRBD2 (6 bases). The CDR3 is 12 amino acids. V lost 10 bases and J lost 1, with 11 bases in between. Germline V lookup: CDR1 SEHNR, CDR2 FQNEAQ (reference sequence). CDR3 bases: TGTGCCACCGCGGGAATTTCCTACGAGCAGTACTTC. This codes for CATAGISYEQYF.

This clonotype was counted a few times. DNA of the CDR3: TGCGCCAGCAGCCAATCCTACCGAGTTAACACTGAAGCTTTCTTT. This encodes CASSQSYRVNTEAFF. V and J are TRBV4-3 and TRBJ1-1, with D hard to call. V was pared by 2 bases and J by 2 bases, with 12 bases between. The CDR3 contains 15 residues. Germline CDR1 and CDR2: LGHNA and YSLEER.

This rearrangement joins TRBV4-3 to TRBJ1-1, with D uncertain. Germline V gives CDR1 LGHNA, CDR2 YSLEER. Trimming took off 0 bases at V and 3 bases at J, with 11 bases between the two ends. This CDR3 is 15 amino acids long. CDR3 loop: CASSQEIWTHTEAFF. In DNA form, the CDR3 reads TGCGCCAGCAGCCAAGAAATATGGACCCACACTGAAGCTTTCTTT.

This clonotype has at least ten counts. No DNA is shown, since the ends of the CDR3 on it are uncertain; the CDR3 is the one TCRdb lists. The V and J genes are TRBV4-1 and TRBJ2-1; TRBD2, the D gene given by the table, was not confirmed from the DNA. Termini included, the CDR3 measures 16 amino acids. Germline CDR1 is MGHRA and CDR2 is YSYEKL. CDR3 in amino acids: CASSGEVGDFGNEQFF.

This clonotype was seen only a few times. The V and J genes are TRBV7-2 and TRBJ1-5; unclear D gene. The CDR3 has 13 residues. CDR1 is SGHTA and CDR2 is FQGNSA in the germline V gene. Trimming shortened V by 7 bases and J by 2 bases, and 9 bases separated the two germline ends. CDR3 coding DNA: TGTGCCAGCACCCCGGGCGGCAATCAGCCCCAGCATTTT. It translates to CASTPGGNQPQHF.

This clonotype was recorded a few times. The rearrangement uses TRBV5-1 and TRBJ2-7, with D perhaps TRBD2 (7 bases). The CDR3 loop spans 16 amino acids. Germline V lookup: CDR1 SGHRS, CDR2 YFSETQ. V was shortened by 1 base and J by 3 bases, with 17 bases between the two germline ends. The CDR3 reads CASSLKGRGAGYEQYF. The CDR3, as DNA: TGCGCCAGCAGCTTGAAGGGACGGGGGGCCGGCTACGAGCAGTACTTC.

The chain joins TRBV15 to TRBJ1-6; D ambiguous. CDR1 is LNHNV and CDR2 is YYDKDF in the germline V gene (reference sequence). V was trimmed by 2 bases and J by 10 bases, leaving 9 bases between them. The CDR3 covers 13 residues. The CDR3: CATSRQSGSPLHF. For the CDR3, the DNA is TGTGCCACCAGCAGACAGTCTGGCTCACCCCTCCACTTT.

The chain uses TRBV7-2 and TRBJ2-5, with 9 bases lining up with TRBD2. The J segment lost 4 bases and the V segment lost 6 bases, leaving 18 bases of the junction unmatched. The CDR3 extends over 18 amino acids. The germline gives CDR1 SGHTA, CDR2 FQGNSA. CDR3 DNA sequence: TGTGCCAGCAGTGGGGACGGTCTTCGCGGGGGGGCCGGAGAGACCCAGTACTTC. Translation gives CASSGDGLRGGAGETQYF. Complete variable domain (other parts from reference TRBV7-2 and TRBJ2-5): GAGVSQSPSNKVTEKGKDVELRCDPISGHTALYWYRQSLGQGLEFLIYFQGNSAPDKSGLPSDRFSAERTGGSVSTLTIQRTQQEDSAVYLCASSGDGLRGGAGETQYFGPGTRLLVL.

In its sample, this clonotype was seen a few times. The rearrangement joins TRBV4-2 to TRBJ2-1; D may be TRBD2 (6 bases). CDR1 and CDR2 from the germline V gene are LGHNA and YNFKEQ. Deletions cut 0 bases from V and 4 bases from J, with 22 bases between. The CDR3 spans 19 residues. The CDR3 loop reads CASSQDTWVAVSLYNEQFF. The CDR3 coding sequence is TGTGCCAGCAGCCAAGATACTTGGGTAGCGGTCTCCCTATACAATGAGCAGTTCTTC.

This clonotype has only a few counts. The chain combines TRBV11-2 with TRBJ2-2; TRBD1 aligns across 8 bases. Germline lookup yields CDR1 SGHAT and CDR2 FQNNGV. J was trimmed by 2 bases and V by 4 bases; bases with no gene match: 3. This CDR3 has 15 amino acids. The CDR3 region has the DNA TGTGCCAGCAGCTCGGACAGGGACAACACCGGGGAGCTGTTTTTT. Translated, it gives CASSSDRDNTGELFF. Filled out from reference TRBV11-2 and TRBJ2-2, the complete variable domain reads EAGVAQSPRYKIIEKRQSVAFWCNPISGHATLYWYQQILGQGPKLLIQFQNNGVVDDSQLPKDRFSAERLKGVDSTLKIQPAKLEDSAVYLCASSSDRDNTGELFFGEGSRLTVL.

Only a few counts were recorded for this clonotype. This CDR3 is CASSQVAGAVDTQYF. CDR3 nucleotide sequence: TGCGCCAGCAGCCAAGTGGCGGGGGCGGTAGATACGCAGTATTTT. This rearrangement joins TRBV4-3 to TRBJ2-3; possibly TRBD2 for D (7 bases). Trimming removed 1 base from V and 5 bases from J, with 13 bases in between. The CDR3 runs to 15 residues. Germline V gives CDR1 LGHNA, CDR2 YSLEER.

The chain recombines TRBV5-5 with TRBJ2-4; D call uncertain. V was clipped by 0 bases and J by 1 base, with 17 bases between them. This CDR3 contains 18 residues. Germline CDR1 reads SGHKS; CDR2 reads YYEKEE (reference sequence). CDR3 sequence (DNA): TGTGCCAGCAGCTTGGTTGGCCGAGCTCCCCTGGCCAAAAACATTCAGTACTTC. Protein sequence: CASSLVGRAPLAKNIQYF.

This clonotype was counted a few times. The J gene is TRBJ1-1, the V gene TRBV6-5; no reliable D call. V was trimmed by 6 bases and J by 4 bases, leaving 9 bases between them. Germline V gene lookup returns CDR1 MNHEY and CDR2 SVGAGI. This CDR3 has 12 amino acids. The CDR3 DNA is TGTGCCAGCAGCACCTTTGGCACTGAAGCTTTCTTT. Its protein product is CASSTFGTEAFF.

Many counts were recorded for this clonotype. The genes are TRBV7-9 and TRBJ2-2; the D is unclear. The CDR3 loop spans 12 amino acids. Germline CDR1 SEHNR, CDR2 FQNEAQ (reference sequence). The V end was cut by 1 base, the J end by 6 bases, with 3 bases between. The CDR3 sequence: CASSLGPGELFF. In DNA form, the CDR3 reads TGTGCCAGCAGCTTAGGTCCCGGGGAGCTGTTTTTT.